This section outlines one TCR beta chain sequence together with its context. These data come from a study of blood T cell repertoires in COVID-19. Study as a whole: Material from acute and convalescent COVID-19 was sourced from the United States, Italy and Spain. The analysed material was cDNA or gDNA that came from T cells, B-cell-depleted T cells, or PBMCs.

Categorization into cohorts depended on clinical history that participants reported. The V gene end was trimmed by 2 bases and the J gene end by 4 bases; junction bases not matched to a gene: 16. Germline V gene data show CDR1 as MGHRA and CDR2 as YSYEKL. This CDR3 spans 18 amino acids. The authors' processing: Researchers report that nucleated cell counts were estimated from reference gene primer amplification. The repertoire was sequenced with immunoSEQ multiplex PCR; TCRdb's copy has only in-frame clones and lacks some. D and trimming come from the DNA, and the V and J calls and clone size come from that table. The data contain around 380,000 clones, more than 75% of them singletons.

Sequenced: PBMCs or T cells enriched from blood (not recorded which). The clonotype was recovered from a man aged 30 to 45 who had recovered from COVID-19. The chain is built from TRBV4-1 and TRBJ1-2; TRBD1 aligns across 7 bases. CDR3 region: CASSQRVPGGWEVYGYTF. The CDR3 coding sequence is TGCGCCAGCAGCCAAAGGGTCCCAGGGGGATGGGAGGTCTATGGCTACACCTTC.